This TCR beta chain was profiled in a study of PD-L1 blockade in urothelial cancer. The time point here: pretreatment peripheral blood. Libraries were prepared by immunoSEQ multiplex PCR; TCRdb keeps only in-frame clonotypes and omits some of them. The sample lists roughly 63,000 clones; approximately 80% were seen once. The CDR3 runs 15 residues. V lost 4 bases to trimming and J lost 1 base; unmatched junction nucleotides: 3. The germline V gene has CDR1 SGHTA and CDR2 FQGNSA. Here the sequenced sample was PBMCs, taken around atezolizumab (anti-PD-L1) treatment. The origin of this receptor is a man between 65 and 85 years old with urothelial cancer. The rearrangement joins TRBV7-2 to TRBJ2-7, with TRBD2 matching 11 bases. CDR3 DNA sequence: TGTGCCAGCAGCTGGGGACTAGCGGAATCCTACGAGCAGTACTTC. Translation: CASSWGLAESYEQYF.